Listed below are T cell receptor beta chains from one sample, sequenced in a study of blood T cell repertoires in COVID-19. The method was immunoSEQ multiplex PCR; TCRdb's version includes in-frame clones alone and lacks a portion of them. The sample carries about 250,000 clones, about nine tenths recorded once. Specimen: PBMCs or T cells enriched from blood (not recorded which). The source of these receptors is a woman between 50 and 59 years old who had recovered from COVID-19. The CDR3 runs from the conserved cysteine through the conserved F or W. A D gene is named only where the DNA matches it firmly. A row's size may be missing; if present it is once, few, many or a size class.

j_gene	v_gene	d_gene	abundance	CDR3nt	CDR3aa
TRBJ2-1	TRBV30	TRBD2	NA	TGTGCCTGGAGTACTCGACTTCTAGCGGGGATAATCAATGAGCAGTTCTTC	CAWSTRLLAGIINEQFF
TRBJ1-5	TRBV28	NA	NA	TGTGCCAGCAGCCCCAGGGGTAGGAGCAATCAGCCCCAGCATTTT	CASSPRGRSNQPQHF
TRBJ2-1	TRBV14	TRBD1	once	TGTGCCAGCAGCCAAGAGGACAGGCGTACCCTATACAATGAGCAGTTCTTC	CASSQEDRRTLYNEQFF
TRBJ2-3	TRBV7-6	TRBD2	NA	TGTGCCAGCAGCTTGAGAGCGGGAGGTACGGAGGTCGCAGATACGCAGTATTTT	CASSLRAGGTEVADTQYF
TRBJ1-2	TRBV28	NA	NA	TGTGCCAGCAGTTTGGTCGGCTATGGCTACACCTTC	CASSLVGYGYTF
TRBJ1-4	TRBV28	NA	NA	TGTGCCAGCACCCTAGGGGGGGCAGCAACTAATGAAAAACTGTTTTTT	CASTLGGAATNEKLFF
TRBJ1-5	TRBV4-3	NA	NA	TGCGCCAGCAGCCAAGATTCTATGAGCAATCAGCCCCAGCATTTT	CASSQDSMSNQPQHF
TRBJ1-5	TRBV7-2	NA	NA	TGTGCCAGCAGCTTCTCAAGTTATGGCCAGCCCCAGCATTTT	CASSFSSYGQPQHF
TRBJ2-7	TRBV27	NA	NA	TGTGCCAGCAGTTTATCGCCACAGGGAACCTACGAGCAGTACTTC	CASSLSPQGTYEQYF
TRBJ2-3	TRBV30	NA	NA	TGTGCCTGGAGTTCTCTGGAGGTTACAGATACGCAGTATTTT	CAWSSLEVTDTQYF
TRBJ1-5	TRBV30	NA	NA	TGTGCCTGGACCAAAGGCGGGGATCAGCCCCAGCATTTT	CAWTKGGDQPQHF
TRBJ2-7	TRBV6-5	TRBD1	NA	TGTGCCAGCAGAATCCCGGGACAGGGGATCTACGAGCAGTACTTC	CASRIPGQGIYEQYF
TRBJ2-1	TRBV7-3	TRBD2	NA	TGTGCCAGCAGCCATTCTAGCGGGAGTTCCTACAATGAGCAGTTCTTC	CASSHSSGSSYNEQFF
TRBJ2-2	TRBV5-1	TRBD2	NA	TGCGCCAGCAGCTTGACTAGCGGAGCGAACACCGGGGAGCTGTTTTTT	CASSLTSGANTGELFF
TRBJ1-2	TRBV28	NA	NA	TGTGCCAGCGGGCAGGACTATGGCTACACCTTC	CASGQDYGYTF
TRBJ2-1	TRBV19	NA	NA	TGTGCCAGTAGTATGGGAACGGGGTCGGCCTACAATGAGCAGTTCTTC	CASSMGTGSAYNEQFF